This note documents a single T cell receptor beta chain sequence. The CDR3 consists of 15 residues. The ends lost 6 bases at V and 7 bases at J; junction bases unmatched: 11. The V gene's germline CDR1 is MNHNS and CDR2 SASEGT. TCR beta CDR3 regions were amplified from RNA transcripts. The HTBI primer set served for first-round RT-PCR of the TCR CDR3. TCRdb analysed the multiplex PCR reads with MiXCR anew, one entry per CDR3 protein. The sample contains 600,000 to 750,000 distinct CDR3 sequences, 17% of which appear only once. This record comes from a study of T cells in Graves' hyperthyroidism and ophthalmopathy.

The receptor's source is a man aged 50 to 60 with Graves' hyperthyroidism. This rearrangement joins TRBV6-1 to TRBJ1-4; 7 positions match TRBD1. The sample was blood. In DNA form, the CDR3 reads TGTGCCAGCAGGCAATATCGGGACAGTCTTGAAAAACTGTTTTTT. Translating it yields CASRQYRDSLEKLFF.